The rows below give T cell receptor beta chains drawn from one sample of a study of radiation and T cells in renal cell carcinoma. Here immunoSEQ multiplex PCR was the method, and the copy in TCRdb shows in-frame clones only, minus some. The sample lists approximately 16,000 clones, 58% occurring once. Material: tumor tissue, obtained from a patient whose treatment was nephrectomy without radiotherapy. These TCRs come from a man aged 40-55 years with renal cell carcinoma. CDR3s include the opening cysteine and the closing phenylalanine or tryptophan. The D gene is left open where the match is weak. Clone size is given for some rows only: seen once, a few or many times, or a class if the clone is expanded.

>NA|NA|TRBJ2-1|TRBV19
CASSQTSSYNEQFF
TGTGCCAGTAGTCAGACTAGCTCCTACAATGAGCAGTTCTTC
>NA|NA|TRBJ2-3|TRBV5-6
CASVREGADTQYF
TGTGCCAGCGTAAGGGAGGGGGCAGATACGCAGTATTTT
>NA|TRBD1|TRBJ1-1|TRBV5-1
CASRIAGTGNTEAFF
TGCGCCAGCAGAATTGCCGGGACAGGAAACACTGAAGCTTTCTTT
>NA|NA|TRBJ2-7|TRBV29-1
CSVATQMDEQYF
TGCAGCGTTGCGACCCAAATGGACGAGCAGTACTTC
>NA|NA|TRBJ1-2|TRBV27
CASSSTAPRNYGYTF
TGTGCCAGCAGTTCGACAGCCCCACGGAACTATGGCTACACCTTC
>once|NA|TRBJ1-1|TRBV5-1
CASSLTGGNTEAFF
TGCGCCAGCAGCTTGACCGGCGGGAACACTGAAGCTTTCTTT
>NA|NA|TRBJ1-1|TRBV30
CAWSRSTEAFF
TGTGCCTGGTCTAGGTCCACTGAAGCTTTCTTT
>NA|NA|TRBJ2-7|TRBV4-2
CASSQEGASSYEQYF
TGTGCCAGCAGCCAAGAGGGGGCCAGCTCCTACGAGCAGTACTTC
>NA|NA|TRBJ1-4|TRBV7-2
CASSIQANNEKLFF
TGTGCCAGCAGTATACAGGCCAATAATGAAAAACTGTTTTTT
>few|NA|TRBJ1-5|TRBV6-1
CASSPPTGQPQHF
TGTGCCAGCAGCCCCCCGACAGGTCAGCCCCAGCATTTT
>NA|TRBD1|TRBJ2-3|TRBV6-1
CASSEFTGGRSDTQYF
TGTGCCAGCAGTGAATTCACAGGGGGACGTTCAGATACGCAGTATTTT
>NA|NA|TRBJ2-3|TRBV5-1
CASSLGPSGDTQYF
TGCGCCAGCAGCTTGGGCCCATCGGGAGATACGCAGTATTTT
>NA|TRBD1|TRBJ1-2|TRBV5-1
CASSFGQGRDGYTF
TGCGCCAGCAGCTTCGGACAGGGTCGGGATGGCTACACCTTC
>NA|NA|TRBJ1-2|TRBV29-1
CSVDDRTYGYTF
TGCAGCGTTGATGACAGAACTTATGGCTACACCTTC
>NA|TRBD2|TRBJ2-7|TRBV11-2
CASSLDSSGGGEQYF
TGTGCCAGCAGCTTAGATTCTAGCGGGGGGGGCGAGCAGTACTTC
>NA|NA|TRBJ2-2|TRBV7-6
CASSATDYTGELFF
TGTGCCAGCAGCGCCACAGATTACACCGGGGAGCTGTTTTTT
>once|NA|TRBJ2-1|TRBV7-9
CASSLVAGAPYNEQFF
TGTGCCAGCAGCTTAGTTGCGGGGGCTCCCTACAATGAGCAGTTCTTC
>many|NA|TRBJ1-1|TRBV27
CASSHGGANTEAFF
TGTGCCAGCAGCCATGGGGGAGCGAACACTGAAGCTTTCTTT
>NA|NA|TRBJ2-3|TRBV19
CATYLADTQYF
TGTGCCACATATCTCGCAGATACGCAGTATTTT
>few|TRBD1|TRBJ1-2|TRBV4-1
CASSQEQGQFYYGYTF
TGCGCCAGCAGCCAAGAACAGGGGCAGTTTTACTATGGCTACACCTTC
>NA|TRBD1|TRBJ1-2|TRBV9
CASSAGGTAYGYTF
TGTGCCAGCAGCGCAGGTGGGACAGCCTATGGCTACACCTTC
>few|NA|TRBJ1-1|TRBV6-1
CASSNRQYGRSKAFF
TGTGCCAGCAGTAATCGACAATATGGGAGATCAAAAGCTTTCTTT
>NA|NA|TRBJ2-3|TRBV15
CATSRDRAGGTDTQYF
TGTGCCACCAGCAGAGATCGGGCAGGGGGCACAGATACGCAGTATTTT
>few|TRBD1|TRBJ1-1|TRBV5-4
CASSLAGTGGRTEAFF
TGTGCCAGCAGCTTGGCCGGGACAGGGGGCCGAACTGAAGCTTTCTTT
>NA|TRBD1|TRBJ2-3|TRBV6-4
CASSEGGQGADTQYF
TGTGCCAGCAGTGAGGGGGGACAGGGGGCAGATACGCAGTATTTT
>NA|TRBD1|TRBJ1-1|TRBV29-1
CSVGAGGWNTEAFF
TGCAGCGTTGGGGCAGGGGGTTGGAACACTGAAGCTTTCTTT
>NA|NA|TRBJ1-5|TRBV6-1
CASRGTAMGQPQHF
TGTGCCAGCAGAGGGACCGCGATGGGGCAGCCCCAGCATTTT
>few|NA|TRBJ2-1|TRBV15
CATSRVQRGAYNEQFF
TGTGCCACCAGCCGGGTCCAACGGGGGGCGTACAATGAGCAGTTCTTC
>few|NA|TRBJ1-1|TRBV7-9
CASSLLEAMNTEAFF
TGTGCCAGCAGCTTGTTAGAAGCAATGAACACTGAAGCTTTCTTT
>few|TRBD1|TRBJ2-7|TRBV28
CATGEGGHEQYF
TGTGCCACTGGCGAAGGGGGCCACGAGCAGTACTTC
>NA|TRBD2|TRBJ2-1|TRBV5-1
CASTPSGGYNEQFF
TGCGCCAGCACCCCTAGCGGGGGCTACAATGAGCAGTTCTTC
>medium-sized|NA|TRBJ1-1|TRBV5-5
CASSLTQGGNTEAFF
TGTGCCAGCAGCTTGACTCAGGGAGGGAACACTGAAGCTTTCTTT
>NA|NA|TRBJ2-3|TRBV4-3
CASSHPWADGLSSTDTQYF
TGCGCCAGCAGCCATCCCTGGGCGGACGGCTTGTCTAGCACAGATACGCAGTATTTT
>NA|TRBD2|TRBJ2-1|TRBV7-9
CASSFLAGGLNEQFF
TGTGCCAGCAGCTTTCTAGCGGGGGGCCTGAATGAGCAGTTCTTC
>NA|TRBD1|TRBJ2-1|TRBV7-8
CASSLARGLFF
TGTGCCAGCAGCTTAGCGAGGGGGCTGTTCTTC
>NA|NA|TRBJ2-7|TRBV2
CARGRAYEQYF
TGTGCCAGGGGACGCGCCTACGAGCAGTACTTC
>NA|NA|TRBJ2-5|TRBV30
CAWSVFNQETQYF
TGTGCCTGGAGTGTCTTTAACCAAGAGACCCAGTACTTC
>NA|NA|TRBJ2-7|TRBV6-6
CACLQGYEQYF
TGTGCCTGCTTACAGGGCTACGAGCAGTACTTC
>NA|NA|TRBJ1-2|TRBV12-5
CASGLVSRAYGYTF
TGTGCTAGTGGTTTGGTATCCCGGGCATATGGCTACACCTTC
>NA|NA|TRBJ1-2|TRBV7-2
CASSLGINYGYTF
TGTGCCAGCAGCTTAGGCATCAACTATGGCTACACCTTC
>NA|NA|TRBJ2-7|TRBV5-8
CASSFGAASYEQYF
TGTGCCAGCAGCTTTGGGGCAGCTTCCTACGAGCAGTACTTC